A single T cell receptor (beta chain) is shown here with its context. From blood CD8+ and CD4+ T cells, TCR beta sequences were generated. The sample is drawn from a study of CD8 T cells in Susac syndrome. V dropped 4 bases and J dropped 1 base, with 16 bases sitting between them. Germline CDR1 MGHRA, CDR2 YSYEKL. This CDR3 has 16 residues. Random hexamers were used to reverse transcribe an amount of roughly 0.5 to 1 ug RNA. Amplification of TCR beta CDR3 across 54 Vbeta and 13 Jbeta was performed with immunoSEQ multiplex PCR. Using its own MiXCR run on the immunoSEQ multiplex PCR reads, TCRdb lists one record per CDR3 protein. The data show some 180,000 distinct CDR3 sequences, roughly nine tenths seen once.

This chain uses TRBV4-1 with TRBJ2-5, with D possibly being TRBD2 (7 bases). The clonotype was recovered from a human donor with Susac syndrome. Sequencing was done on a sample of CD4+ T cells from PBMCs. This chain's CDR3 is CASSLGSGGGQETQYF. CDR3 sequence (DNA): TGCGCCAGCAGCCTCGGCTCGGGGGGCGGCCAAGAGACCCAGTACTTC.